This entry features one T cell receptor beta chain sequence. This CDR3 is also generated by other DNA sequences in the sample. This entry belongs to a study of blood T cell repertoires in COVID-19. The overall study: The origin of the acute and convalescent COVID-19 samples was the United States, Italy and Spain. The analysed material was cDNA or gDNA that came from T cells, B-cell-depleted T cells, or PBMCs.

V shed 1 base and J shed 1 base, with 7 bases lying between them. Germline V gene data show CDR1 as KGHSH and CDR2 as LQKENI. The CDR3 contains 14 residues. Original processing methods: Nucleated cell number was recorded as an estimate derived from reference gene primer amplification. Repertoires were generated with immunoSEQ multiplex PCR, while TCRdb's copy carries only in-frame clones and drops some. D and trimming come from the DNA, and the V and J calls and clone size come from that table. The table has 200,000 or so clones, approximately 84% seen once. Sample: peripheral blood. The clonotype originates from a human donor with acute or convalescent COVID-19. The donor label of this sample is uncertain. The rearrangement uses TRBV18 and TRBJ2-5, with a possible D match to TRBD1 (5 bases). The CDR3 DNA follows: TGTGCCAGCTCACCACTTGACAGCCAAGAGACCCAGTACTTC. Translating gives CASSPLDSQETQYF.